This is a list of T cell receptor beta chains from one sample in a study of cytomegalovirus exposure and HLA in healthy donors. The method was immunoSEQ multiplex PCR; TCRdb's version includes in-frame clones alone and lacks a portion of them. This sample carries about 60,000 clones, approximately 80% of them seen once, and the ten largest clones take 2.5%. Sequenced sample: PBMCs. These receptors were taken from a female donor in good health and CMV-seronegative. CDR3s include the opening cysteine and the closing phenylalanine or tryptophan. A D gene is named only where the DNA matches it firmly. Size is stated for part of the rows, as once, few or many counts, or as a class when the clone is expanded.

TRBJ1-5 - - TRBV25-1 CASSQTGRNQPQHF TGTGCCAGCAGTCAAACAGGCCGCAATCAGCCCCAGCATTTT
TRBJ1-6 once - TRBV5-4 CASSLEQGYSPLHF TGTGCCAGCAGCTTGGAACAGGGTTATTCACCCCTCCACTTT
TRBJ2-5 - - TRBV18 CASSPPGEETQYF TGTGCCAGCTCACCACCGGGCGAAGAGACCCAGTACTTC
TRBJ2-6 - - TRBV2 CASSSGGSGANVLTF TGTGCCAGCAGCTCCGGGGGTTCTGGGGCCAACGTCCTGACTTTC
TRBJ1-6 - TRBD1 TRBV5-4 CASSLGTGYNSPLHF TGTGCCAGCAGCTTGGGGACAGGGTATAATTCACCCCTCCACTTT
TRBJ1-4 once - TRBV19 CASSNRANEKLFF TGTGCCAGTAGCAATAGAGCCAATGAAAAACTGTTTTTT
TRBJ2-7 - TRBD1 TRBV6-5 CASSYSFGQGNEQYF TGTGCCAGCAGTTACTCGTTTGGACAGGGTAACGAGCAGTACTTC
TRBJ2-3 few - TRBV29-1 CSVEGGNGGGTQYF TGCAGCGTTGAAGGCGGCAACGGCGGCGGTACGCAGTATTTT
TRBJ1-2 few TRBD1 TRBV5-4 CASSSKRMTGTRDYGYTF TGTGCCAGCAGCAGTAAACGGATGACAGGGACGCGAGACTATGGCTACACCTTC
TRBJ2-7 - TRBD2 TRBV4-2 CASSQDWAGGPREQYF TGTGCCAGCAGCCAAGATTGGGCGGGGGGGCCTCGGGAGCAGTACTTC
TRBJ1-4 few TRBD1 TRBV6-5 CASSDTGVGEKLFF TGTGCCAGCAGTGACACAGGGGTCGGTGAAAAACTGTTTTTT
TRBJ2-7 - TRBD2 TRBV4-3 CASSQDRTRGTEQYF TGCGCCAGCAGCCAAGATCGGACTAGAGGGACCGAGCAGTACTTC
TRBJ1-5 - - TRBV5-1 CASSPLGGSGQPQHF TGCGCCAGCAGCCCACTGGGGGGGAGCGGTCAGCCCCAGCATTTT
TRBJ2-7 - - TRBV28 CASSLWGHRVGFEQYF TGTGCCAGCAGTTTATGGGGTCACAGGGTGGGATTCGAGCAGTACTTC
TRBJ2-5 - - TRBV5-1 CASSPQANQETQYF TGCGCCAGCAGCCCTCAAGCGAACCAAGAGACCCAGTACTTC
TRBJ1-2 - - TRBV5-1 CASSPVAANYGYTF TGCGCCAGCAGCCCCGTTGCAGCTAACTATGGCTACACCTTC
TRBJ2-1 - TRBD2 TRBV4-2 CASSQEPGLAYNEQFF TGTGCCAGCAGCCAGGAACCGGGACTAGCCTACAATGAGCAGTTCTTC
TRBJ2-4 once - TRBV7-9 CASSAGSHKYF TGTGCCAGCAGCGCCGGGTCCCATAAGTACTTC
TRBJ2-7 - TRBD1 TRBV6-5 CASQTPGQGAAQYF TGTGCCAGCCAGACGCCGGGACAGGGGGCGGCACAGTACTTC
TRBJ1-2 - TRBD1 TRBV6-6 CASRTGGGGYTF TGTGCCAGCAGAACAGGGGGCGGTGGCTACACCTTC
TRBJ1-3 once - TRBV29-1 CSAHRSGNTIYF TGCAGCGCACACCGCTCTGGAAACACCATATATTTT
TRBJ1-2 once - TRBV28 CASSRGQNYGYTF TGTGCCAGCAGCCGAGGACAGAACTATGGCTACACCTTC
TRBJ2-3 - - TRBV29-1 CSVVSGYSTDTQYF TGCAGCGTTGTTTCGGGTTATAGCACAGATACGCAGTATTTT
TRBJ1-1 - - TRBV6-5 CASSYGPLTADEAFF TGTGCCAGCAGTTACGGGCCCCTGACAGCCGACGAAGCTTTCTTT
TRBJ1-2 - TRBD1 TRBV28 CASRRQGLYGYTF TGTGCCAGCAGGAGACAGGGGCTCTATGGCTACACCTTC
TRBJ2-5 - - TRBV10-3 CAISEGGEGETQYF TGTGCCATCAGTGAAGGGGGGGAGGGTGAGACCCAGTACTTC
TRBJ1-1 - - TRBV28 CASSLWGGGFQGSEAFF TGTGCCAGCAGTTTATGGGGTGGAGGGTTTCAAGGGTCTGAAGCTTTCTTT
TRBJ2-3 few - TRBV12-5 CASGLGTAFTDTQYF TGTGCTAGTGGTTTGGGGACAGCCTTCACAGATACGCAGTATTTT
TRBJ1-1 - TRBD1 TRBV23-1 CASSQPPHTGGSTEAFF TGCGCCAGCAGTCAACCCCCGCACACAGGGGGGAGCACTGAAGCTTTCTTT
TRBJ2-4 - TRBD1 TRBV6-1 CASSEALGGDRGKNIQYF TGTGCCAGCAGTGAAGCGCTCGGTGGGGACAGGGGCAAAAACATTCAGTACTTC
TRBJ2-1 - TRBD2 TRBV7-3 CASSLGGGPYNEQFF TGTGCCAGCAGCTTGGGCGGGGGACCCTACAATGAGCAGTTCTTC